This TCR beta chain came from a study of cytotoxic CD8 clonotypes in ibrutinib-treated CLL. As for the study in general: Collecting the response samples happened after a median 12 months of treatment, with a range of 6 to 36. Whole-study findings and limits: Public clonotypes, an uncommon group, contracted or remained stable on treatment. Upon ibrutinib response clonality rose, and upon progression it fell back toward baseline.

Libraries were prepared by immunoSEQ multiplex PCR; TCRdb keeps only in-frame clonotypes and omits some of them. The sample has 60,000 to 95,000 clones; around four fifths are singletons. CDR1 SGHDT and CDR2 YYEEEE come from the germline V gene. The trim removed 4 bases at V and 2 bases at J, leaving 10 bases unmatched. The CDR3 is 18 amino acids. Remarks on this clone: The antigen remains undetermined.

The chain recombines TRBV5-6 with TRBJ2-5; 14 bases are shared with TRBD2. The receptor was derived from a human donor with chronic lymphocytic leukemia. Sequences were derived from PBMCs, sampled after 24 months of ibrutinib treatment. CDR3 nucleotide sequence: TGTGCCAGCAGCCTTGGACTAGCGGGAGGATGGGTTCAAGAGACCCAGTACTTC. Amino acids: CASSLGLAGGWVQETQYF.